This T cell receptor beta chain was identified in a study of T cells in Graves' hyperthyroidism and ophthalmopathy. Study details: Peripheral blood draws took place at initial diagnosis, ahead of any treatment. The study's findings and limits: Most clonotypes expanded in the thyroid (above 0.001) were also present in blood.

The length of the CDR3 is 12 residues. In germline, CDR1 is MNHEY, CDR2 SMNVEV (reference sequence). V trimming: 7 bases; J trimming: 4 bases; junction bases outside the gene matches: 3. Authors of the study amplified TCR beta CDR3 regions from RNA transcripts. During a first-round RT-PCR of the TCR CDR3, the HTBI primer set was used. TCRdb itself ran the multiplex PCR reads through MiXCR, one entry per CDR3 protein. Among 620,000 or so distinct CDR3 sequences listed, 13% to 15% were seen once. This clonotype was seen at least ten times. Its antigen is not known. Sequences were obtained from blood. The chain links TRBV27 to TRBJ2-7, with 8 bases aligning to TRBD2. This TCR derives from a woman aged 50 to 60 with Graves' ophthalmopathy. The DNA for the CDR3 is TGTGCCAGCATCGGGGGGGATTACGAGCAGTACTTC. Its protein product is CASIGGDYEQYF.